Following are 17 T cell receptor beta chains from one sample sequenced in a study of T-cell reconstitution after alpha-beta-depleted transplantation in children. Unique molecular identifiers tagged the TCRbeta library. TCRdb re-analysed the PCR reads in MiXCR, keeping a single row per CDR3 protein. Of some 200,000 distinct CDR3 sequences in the sample, around 9.7% are singletons; the top ten hold less than 6%. This sample comprised PBMCs from the stem cell graft donor, obtained from the stem cell graft. Source of these receptors: a human donor who donated a stem cell graft to a child with SCID.

This clonotype was counted ten times or more. The chain couples TRBV12-3 or TRBV12-4 to TRBJ1-1; D ambiguous. The CDR3 runs 12 residues. Trimming cost V 6 bases and J 5 bases, with 10 bases left between them. The CDR3 sequence: CASSPMGTEAFF. Here the CDR3 DNA reads TGTGCCAGCAGCCCCATGGGGACTGAAGCTTTCTTT.

On this clonotype: With a much larger clone just one base away, this may be a read error. This chain uses TRBV28 with TRBJ1-6; D gene uncertain. The CDR3 length is 13 residues. CDR1 and CDR2 from the germline V gene are MDHEN and SYDVKM. The DNA of the CDR3 is TGTGCCAGCACTTTAAATTTTCCGTCACCCCTCCACTTT. Encoded protein: CASTLNFPSPLHF.

In this sample, this clonotype turned up many times. The V call is TRBV5-1, the J call TRBJ2-2, with D possibly matching TRBD2 (5 bases). Germline V lookup: CDR1 SGHRS, CDR2 YFSETQ. Trimming removed 2 bases at V and 4 bases at J, with 15 bases between. There are 16 residues in the CDR3. The CDR3 reads CASSFGLPGSTGELFF. The CDR3 DNA follows: TGCGCCAGCAGCTTCGGGCTGCCGGGGTCCACCGGGGAGCTGTTTTTT.

This clonotype was detected ten times or more. This CDR3 reads CSALIRTGNNEQFF. CDR3 nucleotide sequence: TGCAGTGCCTTAATAAGGACAGGTAACAATGAGCAGTTCTTC. The chain couples TRBV20-1 to TRBJ2-1; 7 nucleotides line up with TRBD1. With V trimmed by 6 bases and J by 5 bases, 10 bases remained unmatched. Germline V CDR1 and CDR2: DFQATT, SNEGSKA (reference sequence). The CDR3 is made up of 14 amino acids.

This clonotype has a handful of counts. J is TRBJ1-1 and V is TRBV18; 10 nucleotides agree with TRBD1. V dropped 4 bases and J dropped 4; count of bases not matched to a gene: 12. The CDR3 covers 17 residues. The V gene's germline CDR1 is KGHSH and CDR2 LQKENI. The CDR3 protein is CASSRTGTGDLGTEAFF. CDR3 nucleotide sequence: TGTGCCAGCTCACGTACCGGGACAGGGGACTTGGGCACTGAAGCTTTCTTT.

This chain joins TRBV10-3 and TRBJ2-1, with D uncertain. This CDR3 is built from 15 residues. The germline CDR1 and CDR2 sequences are ENHRY and SYGVKD. Trimming removed 3 bases from V and 6 bases from J, with 15 bases in between. The CDR3 region is CAISDLRKLRNEQFF. DNA of the CDR3: TGTGCCATCAGTGACCTTAGAAAACTGCGCAATGAGCAGTTCTTC.

This clonotype has a count of ten or more. This chain links TRBV2 with TRBJ2-6, with TRBD1 as a possible D gene (6 bases). The CDR3 is made up of 15 amino acids. Germline CDR1 SNHLY, CDR2 FYNNEI. V gave up 5 bases and J gave up 2 bases, with 10 bases separating them. The CDR3 loop reads CASSLQGAGANVLTF. As DNA, the CDR3 is TGTGCCAGCAGTCTACAGGGTGCTGGGGCCAACGTCCTGACTTTC.

This clonotype was detected many times. The chain uses TRBV7-9 and TRBJ1-1; unclear D gene. V gave up 1 base and J gave up 1 base, with 4 bases separating them. Germline loops: CDR1 SEHNR, CDR2 FQNEAQ (reference sequence). The CDR3 sequence is 13 residues long. CDR3 bases: TGTGCCAGCAGCTTAGAGGAGAACACTGAAGCTTTCTTT. Translation gives CASSLEENTEAFF.

Note on this clonotype: A read error may produce the germline difference seen at one junction end. V is TRBV7-2 and J is TRBJ2-5; no reliable D call. From germline, CDR1 is SGHTA and CDR2 FQGNSA. This CDR3 is 14 amino acids long. CDR3 nucleotide sequence: TGTGCCAGCAGTCTGGCGAGGCCACAAGAGACCCAATACTTC. This encodes CASSLARPQETQYF. Full variable domain (missing parts from reference TRBV7-2 and TRBJ2-5): GAGVSQSPSNKVTEKGKDVELRCDPISGHTALYWYRQSLGQGLEFLIYFQGNSAPDKSGLPSDRFSAERTGGSVSTLTIQRTQQEDSAVYLCASSLARPQETQYFGPGTRLLVL.

This clonotype appeared many times. The rearrangement joins TRBV4-1 to TRBJ1-2, with D uncertain. The germline CDR1 and CDR2 sequences are MGHRA and YSYEKL. Trimming cost V 1 base and J 8 bases, with 11 bases left between them. CDR3 length equals 13 residues. CDR3 in DNA: TGCGCCAGCAGCCAAGGGACCTATGAAGGCTACACCTTC. It translates to CASSQGTYEGYTF.

This clonotype has more than one count but fewer than ten. The rearrangement uses TRBV20-1 and TRBJ2-7; weak D call: TRBD1 (6 bases). Per the germline V gene, CDR1 is DFQATT and CDR2 is SNEGSKA (reference sequence). The CDR3 has 14 residues. Between the trimmed V and J ends, which lost 5 bases and 0 bases, there was a span of 14 bases. In DNA form, the CDR3 reads TGCAGTGCTTCCGGGACACGTACCTCCTACGAGCAGTACTTC. Translation: CSASGTRTSYEQYF.

This clonotype was observed a few times. This rearrangement joins TRBV20-1 to TRBJ2-3; no definite D call. Germline CDR1 is DFQATT and CDR2 is SNEGSKA (reference sequence). The ends were cut back, 2 bases at V and 2 bases at J, with 5 bases in the middle. The CDR3 spans 12 residues. This chain's CDR3 is CSARPTTDTQYF. CDR3 DNA: TGCAGTGCTAGACCGACCACAGATACGCAGTATTTT.

As to this clonotype: A read error may explain this, as a much larger clone is one base away. The J gene is TRBJ2-7, the V gene TRBV5-1; 9 nucleotides align to TRBD1. Germline V lookup: CDR1 SGHRS, CDR2 YFSETQ. This CDR3 region has 15 residues. CDR3 amino acids: CASSLIDRGEEEHYF. DNA for the CDR3: TGCGCCAGCAGCTTGATTGACAGGGGGGAAGAGGAGCATTACTTC.

This chain's CDR3 is CASSVDGNVFGTGELFF. The CDR3 DNA reads as TGTGCCAGCAGCGTAGACGGTAACGTATTTGGCACCGGGGAGCTGTTTTTT. The genes are TRBV9 and TRBJ2-2; D uncertain. The germline CDR1 and CDR2 sequences are SGDLS and YYNGEE. Deletions cut 0 bases from V and 4 bases from J, with 16 bases between. The CDR3 is made up of 17 amino acids.

This clonotype was seen at least ten times. For the CDR3, the DNA is TGTGCCAGCAGCTTGGGACAGCCGTACAATGAGCAGTTCTTC. Residues: CASSLGQPYNEQFF. The chain employs TRBV5-6 and TRBJ2-1; possibly TRBD1 for D (5 bases). This CDR3 has 14 amino acids. Trimming pared 0 bases from V and 4 bases from J, leaving 8 bases between. Germline values: CDR1 SGHDT, CDR2 YYEEEE.

This clonotype was detected ten times or more. The V and J genes are TRBV4-2 and TRBJ2-5, with D possibly being TRBD2 (6 bases). The length of the CDR3 is 14 residues. The V gene lost 1 base and the J gene lost 2 bases, with 8 bases spanning the gap. The germline gives CDR1 LGHNA, CDR2 YNFKEQ. In nucleotides, the CDR3 is TGTGCCAGCAGCCAAGTAGCGGTTCAAGAGACCCAGTACTTC. Translating it yields CASSQVAVQETQYF.

This clonotype was seen ten or more times. The DNA for the CDR3 is TGTGCCAGCAGCTCACAGGACACCGGGGAGCTGTTTTTT. Translating it yields CASSSQDTGELFF. The chain has TRBV7-9 and TRBJ2-2; D possibly corresponds to TRBD1 (5 bases). The germline V gene has CDR1 SEHNR and CDR2 FQNEAQ (reference sequence). The CDR3 is made up of 13 amino acids. Trimming cost V 4 bases and J 3 bases, with 6 bases left between them.